This is a list of T cell receptor beta chains from one sample in a study of blood T cell repertoires in COVID-19. Sequencing was performed with immunoSEQ multiplex PCR; in TCRdb, only in-frame clones are kept and a portion is missing. The sample lists roughly 500,000 clones; 70% to 90% were seen once. Sequencing was carried out using peripheral blood. The receptors were gathered from a human donor in a cohort sampled during active COVID-19. The CDR3 runs from the conserved cysteine through the conserved F or W. Size is omitted from some rows. Given values are once, few, many or a class for expanded clones.

>TRBV28|NA
CASSLTSGYTF
>TRBV5-1|NA
CASSLGTGGVGKPNTEAFF
>TRBV19|NA
CASRLAGTDYNEQFF
>TRBV4-1|NA
CASSQDWVTSGLISYNEQFF
>TRBV30|NA
CAWGKGFRDTEAFF
>TRBV18|NA
CASSPRRSDSTPNYGYTF
>TRBV6-6|NA
CASSYFPRNNEQFF
>TRBV28|many
CATYPGNNSPLHF
>TRBV6-5|NA
CASSYRRITGNYGYTF
>TRBV5-1|once
CASSSTVTDTQYF
>TRBV7-9|NA
CASARQGAGTGELFF
>TRBV7-6|NA
CASSLEADSGNTIYF
>TRBV9|NA
CASGAGTGLNEQYF
>TRBV5-1|NA
CASSLDPGAYEQYF
>TRBV4-2|NA
CASSQDTGPPGANVLTF
>TRBV10-1|NA
CASRDRIISGNTIYF
>TRBV19|NA
CASSPPRGPGTGELFF
>TRBV5-8|NA
CASSSTANTEAFF
>TRBV11-3|NA
CASSSGATGGQETQYF
>TRBV27|NA
CASSSLGTYSYEQYF
>TRBV2|NA
CASSEARIAGSTDTQYF
>TRBV19|NA
CASSRPPGQRRNEQFF
>TRBV24-1|NA
CATSGFRTGATGELFF
>TRBV9|NA
CASSELQGPSLNYGYTF
>TRBV5-8|NA
CASSHRGLETQYF
>TRBV11-3|NA
CASSLVRAGELFF